Presented here are 32 T cell receptor beta chains from one specimen sequenced in a study of blood T cell repertoires in COVID-19. Clones were read by immunoSEQ multiplex PCR, and TCRdb kept only the in-frame ones, dropping some. The data show approximately 220,000 clones, approximately 83% seen once. The sample taken for sequencing was peripheral blood. The receptors come from a woman aged 60-70 years with acute or convalescent COVID-19.

The CDR3 region has the DNA TGTGCCAGCAGACAGGGAAGCTCTGGGGCCAACGTCCTGACTTTC. Translating it yields CASRQGSSGANVLTF. The chain recombines TRBV9 with TRBJ2-6; a weak D match, TRBD1 (6 bases). V dropped 5 bases and J dropped 0 bases, with 9 bases sitting between them. There are 15 residues in the CDR3. CDR1 SGDLS and CDR2 YYNGEE come from the germline V gene.

The chain is built from TRBV5-1 and TRBJ1-6; 7 bases match TRBD1. This CDR3 region has 14 residues. V lost 4 bases and J lost 5; bases outside the gene matches: 3. Germline CDR1 SGHRS, CDR2 YFSETQ. CDR3 amino acids: CASSPGQDNSPLHF. Here the CDR3 DNA reads TGCGCCAGCAGCCCCGGACAGGATAATTCACCCCTCCACTTT.

The chain recombines TRBV7-3 with TRBJ2-3; D perhaps matches TRBD2 (5 bases). From germline, CDR1 is SGHTA and CDR2 FQGTGA. The V end lost 5 bases, the J end lost 0 bases, and 6 bases lay between the germline ends. The CDR3 extends over 13 amino acids. The CDR3 coding sequence is TGTGCCAGCAGCAGGACTAGCACAGATACGCAGTATTTT. Translated, it gives CASSRTSTDTQYF.

Only a few counts were recorded for this clone. The chain uses TRBV2 and TRBJ2-7, with no clear D. Germline CDR1 SNHLY, CDR2 FYNNEI. V shed 5 bases and J shed 7 bases, with 9 bases lying between them. The CDR3 is 11 residues long. CDR3 DNA: TGTGCCAGCAGTCAGGCCGGTGAGCAGTACTTC. Amino acid sequence: CASSQAGEQYF.

This clone has a handful of counts. DNA of the CDR3: TGTGCCAGCAGCCCAGGGACAGGGGGTCCACAAGAGACCCAGTACTTC. Its protein product is CASSPGTGGPQETQYF. This chain connects TRBV7-9 to TRBJ2-5; TRBD1 agrees at 11 bases. Germline V CDR1 and CDR2: SEHNR, FQNEAQ (reference sequence). The CDR3 runs to 16 residues. With V trimmed by 5 bases and J by 2 bases, 7 bases remained unmatched. Combining the CDR3 with reference TRBV7-9 and TRBJ2-5 gives the whole variable domain DTGVSQNPRHKITKRGQNVTFRCDPISEHNRLYWYRQTLGQGPEFLTYFQNEAQLEKSRLLSDRFSAERPKGSFSTLEIQRTEQGDSAMYLCASSPGTGGPQETQYFGPGTRLLVL.

The chain uses TRBV19 and TRBJ2-6, with D possibly TRBD1 on 6 matching bases. The germline gives CDR1 LNHDA, CDR2 SQIVND (reference sequence). V lost 5 bases and J lost 1, with 12 bases in between. The CDR3 consists of 16 residues. The CDR3 sequence: CASSEHRVSGANVLTF. The CDR3 DNA sequence: TGTGCCAGTAGTGAACACAGGGTTTCTGGGGCCAACGTCCTGACTTTC.

The chain employs TRBV9 and TRBJ1-1; perhaps TRBD1 as D (6 bases). V gave up 3 bases and J gave up 0 bases, with 12 bases separating them. Germline CDR1 SGDLS, CDR2 YYNGEE. The CDR3 is made up of 15 amino acids. CDR3 in amino acids: CASSGKTGVNTEAFF. The CDR3 nucleotides read TGTGCCAGCAGCGGGAAGACAGGAGTGAACACTGAAGCTTTCTTT.

This chain joins TRBV7-9 and TRBJ1-2; maybe TRBD1 (5 bases). The CDR3 contains 14 residues. Trimming took off 1 base at V and 8 bases at J, with 14 bases between the two ends. Looked up from germline, CDR1 is SEHNR and CDR2 is FQNEAQ (reference sequence). CDR3 in amino acids: CASSLDRDFGGYTF. CDR3 DNA: TGTGCCAGCAGCTTAGACCGGGACTTCGGAGGCTACACCTTC.

As regards this clone: The sample carries other DNA sequences with the same CDR3. The rearrangement joins TRBV29-1 to TRBJ2-7, with D perhaps TRBD1 (6 bases). In germline, CDR1 is SQVTM, CDR2 ANQGSEA. The CDR3 is made up of 12 amino acids. Trimming cost V 0 bases and J 4 bases, with 7 bases left between them. The CDR3 protein is CSVEDRGYEQYF. The CDR3 bases are TGCAGCGTTGAAGACAGGGGTTACGAGCAGTACTTC.

The chain uses TRBV6-5 and TRBJ2-1; 9 bases map to TRBD2. J lost 6 bases, V lost 8 bases, and 8 bases had no gene match. Germline assignment: CDR1 MNHEY and CDR2 SVGAGI. The CDR3 loop spans 14 amino acids. The CDR3 region has the DNA TGTGCCAGCGGCGGGGGGGCCCTCAGCAATGAGCAGTTCTTC. This encodes CASGGGALSNEQFF.

V usage is TRBV12-3 or TRBV12-4 and J usage is TRBJ1-2; D call uncertain. Between the trimmed V and J ends, which lost 4 bases and 8 bases, there was a span of 8 bases. This CDR3 is built from 11 residues. For the CDR3, the DNA is TGTGCCAGCAGTTACGGGGAAGGCTACACCTTC. Amino acids: CASSYGEGYTF.

The chain has TRBV5-1 and TRBJ1-1; D is perhaps TRBD1 (5 bases). Trimming took 2 bases from V and 3 from J, leaving 14 bases between them. Germline CDR1 SGHRS, CDR2 YFSETQ. The CDR3 contains 15 residues. This chain's CDR3 is CASSLSQGLYTEAFF. Written as DNA, the CDR3 is TGCGCCAGCAGCTTATCCCAGGGATTGTACACTGAAGCTTTCTTT.

This clone was detected only once. Germline is not matched at one junction end, which may reflect a read error. Other DNA sequences in this specimen translate into the identical CDR3. The chain joins TRBV5-1 to TRBJ2-3; D is unclear. CDR3 length: 12 residues. Germline V gene sequence: CDR1 SGHRS, CDR2 YFSETQ. CDR3 bases: TGTGCCAGCAGCTTGAGCGCAGATACGCAGTATTTT. Amino acids: CASSLSADTQYF.

The sample holds a few counts of this clone. V and J are TRBV5-6 and TRBJ1-1, with a tentative D call TRBD1 (5 bases). There are 14 residues in the CDR3. Germline-derived CDR1 and CDR2 are SGHDT and YYEEEE. Trimming removed 4 bases at V and 2 bases at J, with 12 bases between. The CDR3 DNA reads TGTGCCAGCAGCCCGGGACTGATAAACACTGAAGCTTTCTTT. Its protein product is CASSPGLINTEAFF.

The chain recombines TRBV6-5 with TRBJ1-3; no definite D call. CDR1 and CDR2 (germline): MNHEY, SVGAGI. V lost 5 bases and J lost 1, with 9 bases in between. This CDR3 has 14 residues. CDR3 amino acids: CASSKRVSGNTIYF. The CDR3 DNA sequence: TGTGCCAGCAGTAAGAGGGTGTCTGGAAACACCATATATTTT.

This chain connects TRBV7-2 to TRBJ2-1; 10 nucleotides match TRBD2. Germline-derived CDR1 and CDR2 are SGHTA and FQGNSA. The trim removed 5 bases at V and 4 bases at J, leaving 2 bases unmatched. The length of the CDR3 is 14 residues. CDR3 loop: CASSRAGGYNEQFF. As DNA, the CDR3 is TGTGCCAGCAGCAGAGCGGGGGGGTACAATGAGCAGTTCTTC. Full variable domain (remainder filled in from reference TRBV7-2 and TRBJ2-1): GAGVSQSPSNKVTEKGKDVELRCDPISGHTALYWYRQSLGQGLEFLIYFQGNSAPDKSGLPSDRFSAERTGGSVSTLTIQRTQQEDSAVYLCASSRAGGYNEQFFGPGTRLTVL.

V gene TRBV30 combines with J gene TRBJ1-1; no clear D. The germline V gene encodes CDR1 GTSNPN and CDR2 SVGIG (reference sequence). V shed 2 bases and J shed 1 base, with 2 bases lying between them. The CDR3 is 11 amino acids. CDR3 sequence (DNA): TGTGCCTGGAGTCGGAACACTGAAGCTTTCTTT. Its translation: CAWSRNTEAFF.

V usage is TRBV2 and J usage is TRBJ1-1, with 8 bases fitting TRBD1. The germline V gene has CDR1 SNHLY and CDR2 FYNNEI. The CDR3 is 14 residues long. Trimming at V came to 5 bases and at J to 1 base, leaving 3 bases not matched to a gene. This chain's CDR3 is CASSQTGGNTEAFF. The CDR3 nucleotides are TGTGCCAGCAGTCAAACAGGGGGGAACACTGAAGCTTTCTTT.

V and J are TRBV2 and TRBJ1-1; the match to TRBD1 covers 9 bases. V gave up 5 bases and J gave up 0 bases; unmatched junction bases: 10. The germline V gene encodes CDR1 SNHLY and CDR2 FYNNEI. This CDR3 region has 17 residues. The CDR3 is CASSTPGQGPMNTEAFF. The CDR3 DNA follows: TGTGCCAGCAGTACTCCGGGACAGGGCCCTATGAACACTGAAGCTTTCTTT.

This rearrangement joins TRBV9 to TRBJ2-1; 8 bases agree with TRBD2. Germline values: CDR1 SGDLS, CDR2 YYNGEE. This CDR3 contains 16 residues. The V segment lost 4 bases and the J segment 3 bases; nucleotides outside the gene matches: 9. The DNA of the CDR3 is TGTGCCAGCAGCCCCCCGAGAGCGGGGGACTACAATGAGCAGTTCTTC. Translating gives CASSPPRAGDYNEQFF. The entire variable domain, with the rest obtained from reference TRBV9 and TRBJ2-1, is as follows: DSGVTQTPKHLITATGQRVTLRCSPRSGDLSVYWYQQSLDQGLQFLIQYYNGEERAKGNILERFSAQQFPDLHSELNLSSLELGDSALYFCASSPPRAGDYNEQFFGPGTRLTVL.

The gene calls are TRBV5-5 and TRBJ1-1; D uncertain. V was cut by 6 bases and J by 1 base, with 4 bases left in between. Germline loops: CDR1 SGHKS, CDR2 YYEKEE (reference sequence). This CDR3 has 11 residues. CDR3 coding DNA: TGTGCCAGCATGAGGAACACTGAAGCTTTCTTT. This encodes CASMRNTEAFF.

The chain joins TRBV30 to TRBJ1-1; no clear D. V was cut by 3 bases and J by 7 bases, with 12 bases left in between. There are 12 residues in the CDR3. The germline gives CDR1 GTSNPN, CDR2 SVGIG (reference sequence). CDR3 region: CAWRERQFEAFF. The DNA of the CDR3 is TGTGCCTGGAGAGAGAGGCAGTTTGAAGCTTTCTTT.

The V call is TRBV5-8, the J call TRBJ2-5, with TRBD2 matching 14 bases. Germline CDR1 and CDR2: SGHTS and YDEGEE. With 4 bases clipped from V and 1 base from J, the junction kept 6 bases outside the gene matches. The CDR3 spans 17 residues. DNA of the CDR3: TGTGCCAGCAGCGTCGGGACTAGCGGGGGTGGCCAAGAGACCCAGTACTTC. This codes for CASSVGTSGGGQETQYF.

The chain joins TRBV11-2 to TRBJ2-7; no definite D call. The CDR3 covers 11 residues. V was pared by 5 bases and J by 3 bases, with 5 bases between. Germline CDR1 is SGHAT and CDR2 is FQNNGV. The CDR3 bases are TGTGCCAGCAGCCCCATCTACGAGCAGTACTTC. This sequence encodes CASSPIYEQYF.

V gene TRBV11-2 combines with J gene TRBJ1-2; 7 nucleotides line up with TRBD1. The length of the CDR3 is 15 residues. The germline gives CDR1 SGHAT, CDR2 FQNNGV. V lost 4 bases, J lost 2 bases, and 7 bases stayed unmatched. Here the CDR3 DNA reads TGTGCCAGCAGCTCGACCGGGACAGCGAACTATGGCTACACCTTC. Translation gives CASSSTGTANYGYTF.

This clone was found a few times. Other DNA sequences in this sample translate to the same CDR3. This chain's CDR3 is CASSLSGGSPLHF. CDR3 DNA sequence: TGTGCCAGCAGTTTAAGTGGGGGGTCACCCCTCCACTTT. This chain joins TRBV12-3 or TRBV12-4 and TRBJ1-6, with a weak D call TRBD1 (5 bases). V was pared by 2 bases and J by 10 bases, with 9 bases between. The CDR3 covers 13 residues.

V usage is TRBV3-1 (or the pseudogene TRBV3-2) and J usage is TRBJ1-5; 11 bases line up with TRBD1. The CDR3 extends over 19 amino acids. CDR1 is LGHDT and CDR2 is YNNKEL in the germline V gene (reference sequence). The ends lost 0 bases at V and 7 bases at J; junction bases unmatched: 14. CDR3 DNA: TGTGCCAGCAGCCAAGATGGGGGACAGGGGGGAATCCGAGGGCAGCCCCAGCATTTT. It is translated as CASSQDGGQGGIRGQPQHF.

V and J are TRBV6-5 and TRBJ1-1, with 8 bases aligning to TRBD1. V trimming: 10 bases; J trimming: 4 bases; junction bases outside the gene matches: 14. CDR3 length: 15 amino acids. Germline V gives CDR1 MNHEY, CDR2 SVGAGI. The CDR3 sequence: CAITDRAKLGTEAFF. CDR3 sequence (DNA): TGTGCCATCACGGACAGGGCGAAGTTGGGCACTGAAGCTTTCTTT.

The chain is built from TRBV3-1 (or the pseudogene TRBV3-2) and TRBJ2-7; 10 bases align to TRBD1. With V trimmed by 1 base and J by 7 bases, 7 bases remained unmatched. The length of the CDR3 is 15 residues. Germline loops: CDR1 LGHDT, CDR2 YNNKEL (reference sequence). CDR3 residues: CASSQGTGQGREQYF. The CDR3 coding sequence is TGTGCCAGCAGCCAAGGTACGGGACAGGGGAGGGAGCAGTACTTC.

This clone was found a few times. J is TRBJ2-7 and V is TRBV19, with 7 nucleotides matching TRBD1. The CDR3 runs 14 residues. J was trimmed by 0 bases and V by 4 bases; bases with no gene match: 3. Germline loops: CDR1 LNHDA, CDR2 SQIVND (reference sequence). For the CDR3, the DNA is TGTGCCAGTAGTAGGGACAGCATCTCCTACGAGCAGTACTTC. It codes for CASSRDSISYEQYF.

The chain recombines TRBV7-2 with TRBJ1-2; the match to TRBD1 covers 7 bases. Unmatched junction bases numbered 9, after V lost 1 base and J lost 7 bases. The CDR3 spans 15 residues. Per the germline V gene, CDR1 is SGHTA and CDR2 is FQGNSA. Here the CDR3 DNA reads TGTGCCAGCAGCTTAGTTCCCAGGGGGACGGGTGGCTACACCTTC. Translating it yields CASSLVPRGTGGYTF.

The V gene is TRBV4-2, the J gene TRBJ1-3; D perhaps matches TRBD1 (5 bases). Trimming took 2 bases from V and 0 from J, leaving 11 bases between them. Germline assignment: CDR1 LGHNA and CDR2 YNFKEQ. The CDR3 has 16 residues. The CDR3 here is CASSQNRFSSGNTIYF. The CDR3 region has the DNA TGTGCCAGCAGCCAAAACAGGTTTAGCTCTGGAAACACCATATATTTT.